Following are 17 T cell receptor beta chains from one sample sequenced in a study of blood T cell repertoires in COVID-19. Method: immunoSEQ multiplex PCR; TCRdb's copy keeps in-frame clones and lacks some. The table includes roughly 150,000 clones, about nine tenths detected once. Sequences were obtained from peripheral blood. Every receptor here comes from an older woman with acute or convalescent COVID-19.

V gene TRBV10-2 combines with J gene TRBJ2-3, with unresolved D. V shed 4 bases and J shed 3 bases, with 11 bases lying between them. CDR3 size: 14 residues. The germline gives CDR1 WSHSY, CDR2 SAAADI. The CDR3 nucleotides read TGCGCCAGCAGTGTGGCAGGCGAAACAGATACGCAGTATTTT. Amino acid sequence: CASSVAGETDTQYF.

This rearrangement joins TRBV2 to TRBJ1-1; 10 nucleotides align to TRBD1. The trim removed 7 bases at V and 6 bases at J, leaving 5 bases unmatched. This CDR3 region has 13 residues. CDR1 is SNHLY, CDR2 FYNNEI, per germline. CDR3 nucleotides: TGTGCCAGCAACGGACAGGGGGTAGCTGAAGCTTTCTTT. Residues: CASNGQGVAEAFF.

This clone was detected only a few times. This chain connects TRBV28 to TRBJ1-1, with D possibly being TRBD1 (5 bases). V lost 1 base to trimming and J lost 4 bases, with 10 bases between them. Per the germline V gene, CDR1 is MDHEN and CDR2 is SYDVKM. The CDR3 totals 14 residues. This CDR3 is CASSLSAGSTEAFF. DNA of the CDR3: TGTGCCAGCAGTTTATCGGCAGGGTCCACTGAAGCTTTCTTT.

The chain employs TRBV9 and TRBJ2-2; 8 bases agree with TRBD1. V lost 3 bases and J lost 7; bases outside the gene matches: 8. Germline loops: CDR1 SGDLS, CDR2 YYNGEE. This CDR3 is 15 amino acids long. The CDR3 nucleotides are TGTGCCAGCAGCGGAGTATCAGGGGGCAGCGGGGAGCTGTTTTTT. It yields the protein CASSGVSGGSGELFF.

The chain recombines TRBV4-2 with TRBJ1-5; TRBD1 agrees at 8 bases. The germline V gene has CDR1 LGHNA and CDR2 YNFKEQ. Trimming took 0 bases from V and 7 from J; bases not matched to a gene: 5. The CDR3 has 15 amino acids. CDR3 bases: TGTGCCAGCAGCCAAGATACAGGGGGACAGCAGCCCCAGCATTTT. Translation gives CASSQDTGGQQPQHF.

The V gene is TRBV9, the J gene TRBJ2-1; TRBD1 is a possible D gene (5 bases). CDR3 length equals 14 residues. Trimming cost V 3 bases and J 7 bases, with 14 bases left between them. CDR1 and CDR2 from the germline V gene are SGDLS and YYNGEE. The CDR3 sequence is CASSAPQGGNEQFF. DNA of the CDR3: TGTGCCAGCAGCGCCCCCCAGGGTGGAAATGAGCAGTTCTTC.

The chain links TRBV7-3 to TRBJ1-1; 8 bases line up with TRBD1. Trimming at V came to 0 bases and at J to 11 bases, leaving 5 bases not matched to a gene. This CDR3 is 13 amino acids long. CDR1 and CDR2 from the germline V gene are SGHTA and FQGTGA. Here the CDR3 DNA reads TGTGCCAGCAGCTTAACGGGGGGACAGGACGCTTTCTTT. It specifies CASSLTGGQDAFF.

The gene calls are TRBV19 and TRBJ2-1; 8 bases align to TRBD1. Germline assignment: CDR1 LNHDA and CDR2 SQIVND (reference sequence). The CDR3 has 16 residues. Trimming cost V 7 bases and J 4 bases; bases outside gene matches: 12. CDR3 bases: TGTGCCAGTACCCCTGCGGGGACAGGTATATACAATGAGCAGTTCTTC. It specifies CASTPAGTGIYNEQFF.

This chain joins TRBV11-3 and TRBJ2-7, with D hard to call. Looked up from germline, CDR1 is SGHNT and CDR2 is YENEEA. The CDR3 has 13 residues. The V gene lost 1 base and the J gene lost 1 base, with 5 bases spanning the gap. CDR3 nucleotide sequence: TGTGCCAGCAGCTTAGTTCATTCCTACGAGCAGTACTTC. This encodes CASSLVHSYEQYF. Looking up the rest from reference TRBV11-3 and TRBJ2-7 gives the full variable domain: EAGVVQSPRYKIIEKKQPVAFWCNPISGHNTLYWYLQNLGQGPELLIRYENEEAVDDSQLPKDRFSAERLKGVDSTLKIQPAELGDSAVYLCASSLVHSYEQYFGPGTRLTVT.

The chain links TRBV29-1 to TRBJ2-5, with 7 bases matching TRBD1. The V gene end was trimmed by 5 bases and the J gene end by 5 bases; junction bases not matched to a gene: 11. The CDR3 runs 14 residues. CDR1 and CDR2 (germline): SQVTM, ANQGSEA. DNA of the CDR3: TGCAGCGTTAAGAAACAACAGGGGTTGGAGACCCAGTACTTC. Translating it yields CSVKKQQGLETQYF.

The CDR3 DNA reads as TGTGCCAGCTTTGGCCGGACAGGGAGCTACGAGCAGTACTTC. Protein sequence: CASFGRTGSYEQYF. The V gene is TRBV28, the J gene TRBJ2-7, with 8 bases that match TRBD1. Germline V lookup: CDR1 MDHEN, CDR2 SYDVKM. CDR3 length: 14 residues. The ends lost 8 bases at V and 3 bases at J; junction bases unmatched: 9.

V is TRBV6-5 and J is TRBJ2-1; possibly TRBD2 for D (5 bases). V gave up 8 bases and J gave up 0 bases, with 14 bases separating them. Germline V lookup: CDR1 MNHEY, CDR2 SVGAGI. CDR3 size: 15 residues. CDR3 residues: CASRPGADSYNEQFF. The CDR3 DNA reads as TGTGCCAGCCGACCCGGAGCGGACTCCTACAATGAGCAGTTCTTC.

The chain links TRBV7-2 to TRBJ1-2, with TRBD1 matching 8 bases. From germline, CDR1 is SGHTA and CDR2 FQGNSA. Trimming at V came to 4 bases and at J to 4 bases, leaving 5 bases not matched to a gene. There are 14 residues in the CDR3. Written as DNA, the CDR3 is TGTGCCAGCAGCTGGCGGGGGACAGGCTATGGCTACACCTTC. Protein product: CASSWRGTGYGYTF.

This chain uses TRBV5-4 with TRBJ1-2; D perhaps matches TRBD1 (6 bases). Germline CDR1 reads SGHNT; CDR2 reads YYREEE (reference sequence). This CDR3 region has 13 residues. V shed 0 bases and J shed 8 bases, with 11 bases lying between them. The DNA for the CDR3 is TGTGCCAGCAGCTTGGCAGGGGCGGACGGCTACACCTTC. The encoded protein is CASSLAGADGYTF. Supplemented by reference TRBV5-4 and TRBJ1-2, the full variable domain reads ETGVTQSPTHLIKTRGQQVTLRCSSQSGHNTVSWYQQALGQGPQFIFQYYREEENGRGNFPPRFSGLQFPNYSSELNVNALELDDSALYLCASSLAGADGYTFGSGTRLTVV.

The rearrangement uses TRBV7-2 and TRBJ2-7; a possible D gene is TRBD2 (6 bases). This CDR3 is 16 amino acids long. V lost 5 bases, J lost 2 bases, and 19 bases lay in between. Germline V CDR1 and CDR2: SGHTA, FQGNSA. CDR3 sequence reads: CASSRRGDKGTYEQYF. CDR3 sequence (DNA): TGTGCCAGCAGCCGGAGGGGTGACAAGGGCACCTACGAGCAGTACTTC.

The J gene is TRBJ1-2, the V gene TRBV7-8; D might be TRBD1 (6 bases). The ends were cut back, 4 bases at V and 9 bases at J, with 18 bases in the middle. Per the germline V gene, CDR1 is SGHVS and CDR2 is FQNEAQ. The CDR3 has 14 residues. In DNA, the CDR3 is TGTGCCAGCAGCTACCGGGACAATCTAAGGAGCTACACCTTC. Residues: CASSYRDNLRSYTF.

CDR3 residues: CASSPSTGVYGNTIYF. In DNA, the CDR3 is TGTGCCAGCAGTCCCTCGACAGGGGTTTATGGAAACACCATATATTTT. The chain employs TRBV25-1 and TRBJ1-3; the match to TRBD1 covers 8 bases. Germline V CDR1 and CDR2: MGHDK, SYGVNS. J gave up 3 bases and V 5 bases, and 9 bases lay outside the gene matches. The CDR3 extends over 16 amino acids.